The table lists the clone carrying this T cell receptor (beta chain) with a few counts. Its antigen is not known. TCRdb re-called the 5' RACE reads with MiXCR, one entry per CDR3 protein. The sample lists hundreds of thousands of distinct CDR3 sequences, approximately 13% occurring once. The CDR3 length is 18 residues. Germline V gene lookup returns CDR1 MNHNS and CDR2 SASEGT. With 6 bases clipped from V and 0 bases from J, the junction kept 9 bases outside the gene matches. The entry originates in a study of identical twins. Broader study findings: In zero-insertion analyses, partial confounding could arise from invariant MAIT and iNKT cells.

The data also belong to a second study, concerning yellow fever vaccine responses in identical twins.

The TCR was taken from a woman younger than 30 in good health. The rearrangement links TRBV6-1 to TRBJ2-3; 13 positions agree with TRBD2. Sequencing was done on a sample of CD8+ T cells sorted from blood. CDR3 DNA sequence: TGTGCCAGCAGCTTTTCGGGACTAGCGGGAACTAGCACAGATACGCAGTATTTT. It is translated as CASSFSGLAGTSTDTQYF.